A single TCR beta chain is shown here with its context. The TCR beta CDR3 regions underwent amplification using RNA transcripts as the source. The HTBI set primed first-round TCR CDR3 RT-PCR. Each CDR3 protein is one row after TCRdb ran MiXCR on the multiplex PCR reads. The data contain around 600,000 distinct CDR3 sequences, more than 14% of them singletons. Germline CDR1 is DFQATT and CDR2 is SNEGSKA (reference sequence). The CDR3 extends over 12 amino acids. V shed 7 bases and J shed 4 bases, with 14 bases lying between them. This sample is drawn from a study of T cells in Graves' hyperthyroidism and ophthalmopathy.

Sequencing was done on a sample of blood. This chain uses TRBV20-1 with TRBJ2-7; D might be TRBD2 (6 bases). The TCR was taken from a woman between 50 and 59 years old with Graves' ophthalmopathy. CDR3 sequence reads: CSVARGQYEQYF. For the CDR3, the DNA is TGCAGTGTCGCGCGGGGTCAGTACGAGCAGTACTTC.